These 10 T cell receptor beta chains originate from one sample sequenced in a study of T cells after yellow fever vaccination. One entry per CDR3 protein results from TCRdb running MiXCR on the 5' RACE reads. This sample has roughly 340,000 distinct CDR3 sequences, with approximately 4% found just once. The sequencing used PBMCs, collected 5 days after the yellow fever booster vaccination. The receptors come from a man aged 18 to 35 who received the YFV17D yellow fever vaccine.

This clonotype was seen ten or more times. The rearrangement uses TRBV5-1 and TRBJ1-3, with D perhaps TRBD1 (6 bases). This CDR3 has 14 residues. V lost 3 bases, J lost 0 bases, and 7 bases lay in between. Germline CDR1 and CDR2: SGHRS and YFSETQ. CDR3 sequence reads: CASSSQGSGNTIYF. The DNA of the CDR3 is TGCGCCAGCAGCTCACAGGGCTCTGGAAACACCATATATTTT.

V is TRBV19 and J is TRBJ2-2, with 8 bases aligning to TRBD1. V lost 6 bases and J lost 5; bases outside the gene matches: 11. The CDR3 runs to 16 residues. Germline V gene data show CDR1 as LNHDA and CDR2 as SQIVND (reference sequence). The CDR3 DNA sequence: TGTGCCAGTAGCTCGACAGGGGCCCGAGGGACCGGGGAGCTGTTTTTT. Amino acid sequence: CASSSTGARGTGELFF. The full variable domain, its missing parts supplied by reference TRBV19 and TRBJ2-2, is DGGITQSPKYLFRKEGQNVTLSCEQNLNHDAMYWYRQDPGQGLRLIYYSQIVNDFQKGDIAEGYSVSREKKESFPLTVTSAQKNPTAFYLCASSSTGARGTGELFFGEGSRLTVL.

The J gene is TRBJ2-3, the V gene TRBV3-1; 13 bases are a match to TRBD2. CDR1 is LGHDT, CDR2 YNNKEL, per germline (reference sequence). The CDR3 is 18 residues long. The V segment lost 2 bases and the J segment 2 bases; nucleotides outside the gene matches: 7. Written as DNA, the CDR3 is TGTGCCAGCAGCCAATTACTAGCGGGGGGGCCGATCACAGATACGCAGTATTTT. Translated, it gives CASSQLLAGGPITDTQYF.

There are many counts of this clonotype. The chain links TRBV14 to TRBJ2-5, with TRBD2 matching over 11 bases. With 2 bases clipped from V and 5 bases from J, the junction kept 4 bases outside the gene matches. There are 15 residues in the CDR3. In germline, CDR1 is SGHDN, CDR2 FVKESK. CDR3 sequence (DNA): TGTGCCAGCAGCCAACTACTAGCGGGGGTTGAGACCCAGTACTTC. Its protein is CASSQLLAGVETQYF. The whole variable domain, remainder taken from reference TRBV14 and TRBJ2-5, is EAGVTQFPSHSVIEKGQTVTLRCDPISGHDNLYWYRRVMGKEIKFLLHFVKESKQDESGMPNNRFLAERTGGTYSTLKVQPAELEDSGVYFCASSQLLAGVETQYFGPGTRLLVL.

Only a few counts were recorded for this clonotype. The V gene is TRBV12-3 or TRBV12-4, the J gene TRBJ1-1, with D possibly TRBD1 on 5 matching bases. V lost 1 base and J 5 bases, leaving 11 bases between the germline ends. This CDR3 comprises 14 residues. The CDR3 DNA reads as TGTGCCAGCAGTTTAGAGGGGCGAGAGACTGAAGCTTTCTTT. Protein product: CASSLEGRETEAFF.

This clonotype was counted many times. V and J are TRBV7-6 and TRBJ2-5; possibly TRBD2 for D (6 bases). CDR1 is SGHVS, CDR2 FNYEAQ, per germline. Trimming removed 5 bases at V and 5 bases at J, with 12 bases between. CDR3 length: 13 amino acids. In DNA form, the CDR3 reads TGTGCCAGCAGCGGGGACTGGGGGGAGACCCAGTACTTC. Encoded protein: CASSGDWGETQYF. The full variable domain, completed using reference TRBV7-6 and TRBJ2-5, is GAGVSQSPRYKVTKRGQDVALRCDPISGHVSLYWYRQALGQGPEFLTYFNYEAQQDKSGLPNDRFSAERPEGSISTLTIQRTEQRDSAMYRCASSGDWGETQYFGPGTRLLVL.

V usage is TRBV5-1 and J usage is TRBJ2-4; 7 nucleotides align to TRBD2. J gave up 4 bases and V 1 base, and 8 bases lay outside the gene matches. CDR1 SGHRS and CDR2 YFSETQ come from the germline V gene. The CDR3 covers 16 residues. CDR3 bases: TGCGCCAGCAGCTTGTCCTCCGGACTAGAGAAAAACATTCAGTACTTC. Its protein product is CASSLSSGLEKNIQYF.

This clonotype occurred a few times. This rearrangement joins TRBV3-1 to TRBJ2-7; 9 bases are shared with TRBD1. The germline CDR1 and CDR2 sequences are LGHDT and YNNKEL (reference sequence). V shed 1 base, J shed 3 bases, and the junction held 4 bases outside the gene matches. CDR3 size: 15 residues. This CDR3 reads CASSQGPGQGYEQYF. As DNA, the CDR3 is TGTGCCAGCAGCCAAGGGCCGGGACAGGGCTACGAGCAGTACTTC.

This clonotype has at least ten counts. The V gene is TRBV20-1, the J gene TRBJ1-2; 7 bases are shared with TRBD1. The CDR3 extends over 14 amino acids. V trimming: 3 bases; J trimming: 6 bases; junction bases outside the gene matches: 10. CDR1 and CDR2 from the germline V gene are DFQATT and SNEGSKA (reference sequence). The CDR3 loop is CSARAAVTGDGYTF. In nucleotides, the CDR3 is TGCAGTGCTAGGGCCGCAGTTACAGGGGATGGCTACACCTTC.

The chain joins TRBV27 to TRBJ1-5, with a possible D match to TRBD1 (6 bases). V lost 0 bases to trimming and J lost 2 bases, with 11 bases between them. The CDR3 totals 16 residues. Per the germline V gene, CDR1 is MNHEY and CDR2 is SMNVEV (reference sequence). The CDR3 region is CASSLSRAGGNQPQHF. Written as DNA, the CDR3 is TGTGCCAGCAGTTTATCGAGGGCAGGGGGCAATCAGCCCCAGCATTTT.